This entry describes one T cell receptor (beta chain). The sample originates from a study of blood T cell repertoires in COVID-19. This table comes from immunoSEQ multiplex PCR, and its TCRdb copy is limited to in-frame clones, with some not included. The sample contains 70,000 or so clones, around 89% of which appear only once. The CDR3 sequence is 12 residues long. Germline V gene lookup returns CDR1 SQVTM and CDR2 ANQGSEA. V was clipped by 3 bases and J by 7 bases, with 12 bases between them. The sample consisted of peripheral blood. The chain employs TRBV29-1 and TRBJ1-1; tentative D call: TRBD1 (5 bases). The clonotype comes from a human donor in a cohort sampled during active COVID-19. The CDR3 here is CSVDKGLDEAFF. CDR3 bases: TGCAGCGTTGACAAGGGGCTTGATGAAGCTTTCTTT.